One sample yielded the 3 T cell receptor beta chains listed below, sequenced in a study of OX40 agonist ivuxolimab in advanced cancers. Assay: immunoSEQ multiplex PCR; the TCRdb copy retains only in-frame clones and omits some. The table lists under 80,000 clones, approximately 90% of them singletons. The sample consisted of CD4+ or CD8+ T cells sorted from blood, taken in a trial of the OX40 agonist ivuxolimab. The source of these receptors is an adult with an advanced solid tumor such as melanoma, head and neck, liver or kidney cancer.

CDR3 DNA: TGTGCCAGAATCAAGGGGGGAAAGAGGGTCGTGGTGGAGGCTTTCTTT. As protein: CARIKGGKRVVVEAFF. The chain employs TRBV21-1 and TRBJ1-1. TRBV21-1 counts as a pseudogene. CDR3 length: 16 amino acids.

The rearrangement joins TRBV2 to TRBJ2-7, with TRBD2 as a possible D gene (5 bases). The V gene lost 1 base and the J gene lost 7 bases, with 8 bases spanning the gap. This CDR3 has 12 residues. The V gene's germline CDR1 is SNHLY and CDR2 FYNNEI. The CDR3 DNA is TGTGCCAGCAGTGAAGACACGGGAGAGCAGTACTTC. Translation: CASSEDTGEQYF.

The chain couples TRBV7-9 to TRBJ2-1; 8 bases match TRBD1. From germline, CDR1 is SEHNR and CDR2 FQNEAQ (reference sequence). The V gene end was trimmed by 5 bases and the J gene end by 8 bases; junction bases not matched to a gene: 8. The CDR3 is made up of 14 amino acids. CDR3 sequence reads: CASSETGVDDEQFF. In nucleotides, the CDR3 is TGTGCCAGCAGCGAGACAGGGGTGGACGATGAGCAGTTCTTC. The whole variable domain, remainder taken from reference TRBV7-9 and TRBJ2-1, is DTGVSQNPRHKITKRGQNVTFRCDPISEHNRLYWYRQTLGQGPEFLTYFQNEAQLEKSRLLSDRFSAERPKGSFSTLEIQRTEQGDSAMYLCASSETGVDDEQFFGPGTRLTVL.